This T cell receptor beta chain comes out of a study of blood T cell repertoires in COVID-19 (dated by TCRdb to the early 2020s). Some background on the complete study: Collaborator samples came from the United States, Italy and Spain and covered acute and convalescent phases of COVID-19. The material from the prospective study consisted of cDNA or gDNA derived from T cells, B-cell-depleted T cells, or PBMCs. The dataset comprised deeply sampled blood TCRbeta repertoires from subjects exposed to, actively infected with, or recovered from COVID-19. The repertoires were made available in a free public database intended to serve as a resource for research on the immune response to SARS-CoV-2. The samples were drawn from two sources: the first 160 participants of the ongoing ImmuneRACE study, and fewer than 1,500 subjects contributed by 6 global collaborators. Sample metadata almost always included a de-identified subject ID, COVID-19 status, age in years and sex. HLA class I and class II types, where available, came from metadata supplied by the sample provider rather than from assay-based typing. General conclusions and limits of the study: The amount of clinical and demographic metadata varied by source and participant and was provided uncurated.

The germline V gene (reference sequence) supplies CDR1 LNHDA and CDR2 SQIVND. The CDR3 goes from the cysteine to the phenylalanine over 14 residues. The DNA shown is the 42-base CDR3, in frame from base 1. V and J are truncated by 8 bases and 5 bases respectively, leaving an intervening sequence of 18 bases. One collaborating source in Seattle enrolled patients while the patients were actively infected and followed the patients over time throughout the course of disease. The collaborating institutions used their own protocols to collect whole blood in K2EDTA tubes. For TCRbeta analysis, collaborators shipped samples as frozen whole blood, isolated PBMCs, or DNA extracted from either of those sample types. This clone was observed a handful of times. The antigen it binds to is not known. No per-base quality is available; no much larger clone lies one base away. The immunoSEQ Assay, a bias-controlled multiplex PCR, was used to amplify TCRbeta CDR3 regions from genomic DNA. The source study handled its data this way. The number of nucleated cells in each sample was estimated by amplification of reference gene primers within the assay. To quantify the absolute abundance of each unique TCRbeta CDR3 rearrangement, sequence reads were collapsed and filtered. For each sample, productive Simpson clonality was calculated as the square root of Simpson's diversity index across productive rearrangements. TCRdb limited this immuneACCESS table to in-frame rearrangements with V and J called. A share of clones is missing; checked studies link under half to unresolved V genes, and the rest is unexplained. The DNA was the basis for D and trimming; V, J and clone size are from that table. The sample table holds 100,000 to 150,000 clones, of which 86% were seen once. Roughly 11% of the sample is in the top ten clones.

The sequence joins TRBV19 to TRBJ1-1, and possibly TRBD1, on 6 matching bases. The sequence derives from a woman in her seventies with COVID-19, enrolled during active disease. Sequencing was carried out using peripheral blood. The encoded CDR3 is CASLGVGQRTEAFF. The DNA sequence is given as TGTGCCAGTCTGGGCGTGGGACAAAGGACTGAAGCTTTCTTT.